A single sample gave rise to the 11 T cell receptor beta chains below, sequenced in a study of T-cell memory formation after mild COVID-19. TCRdb re-analysed the 5' RACE reads in MiXCR, keeping a single row per CDR3 protein. Of under 450,000 distinct CDR3 sequences in the sample, less than 25% were seen once. The sample was PBMCs or a T cell subset sorted from them (not recorded which). All receptors come from an adult woman who had mild COVID-19 (a few samples of this study predate the infection). Cell type and time point are not known.

This sequence joins TRBV15 and TRBJ1-4; D is unclear. The length of the CDR3 is 14 residues. The germline V gene has CDR1 LNHNV and CDR2 YYDKDF (reference sequence). V lost 3 bases, J lost 5 bases, and 10 bases lay in between. In nucleotides, the CDR3 is TGTGCCACCAGCAGGGATAGCGGGAATGAAAAACTGTTTTTT. Translating gives CATSRDSGNEKLFF.

The genes are TRBV5-1 and TRBJ2-1, with 8 bases identical to TRBD2. The CDR3 length is 17 residues. Germline values: CDR1 SGHRS, CDR2 YFSETQ. The V and J ends lost 0 bases and 3 bases, in that order; junction bases with no gene match: 8. As DNA, the CDR3 is TGCGCCAGCAGCTTGGCCCCCACTAGCGGAGACTACAATGAGCAGTTCTTC. Protein product: CASSLAPTSGDYNEQFF.

For this clonotype: With a much larger clone just one base away, this may be a read error. The chain couples TRBV6-2 or TRBV6-3 to TRBJ2-7; TRBD1 agrees at 7 bases. J was trimmed by 5 bases and V by 6 bases; bases with no gene match: 4. The CDR3 loop spans 12 amino acids. Germline loops: CDR1 MNHEY, CDR2 SVGEGT. CDR3: CASRYRGNEQYF. CDR3 in DNA: TGTGCCAGCAGATACAGGGGAAACGAGCAGTACTTC.

This clonotype was recorded at least ten times. This rearrangement joins TRBV12-3 or TRBV12-4 to TRBJ1-6; D not resolved. V was trimmed by 7 bases and J by 7 bases, leaving 8 bases between them. This CDR3 has 12 residues. Here the CDR3 DNA reads TGTGCCAGCAATATCCAAAATTCACCCCTCCACTTT. Translation: CASNIQNSPLHF.

This clonotype was counted a few times. The V and J genes are TRBV6-6 and TRBJ2-5; no clear D gene. Germline CDR1 and CDR2: MNHNY and SVGAGI (reference sequence). The V and J ends lost 2 bases and 4 bases respectively, with 11 bases between them. The CDR3 spans 14 residues. Written as DNA, the CDR3 is TGTGCCAGCAGTTACGGTGCGCTCGGAGAGACCCAGTACTTC. This sequence encodes CASSYGALGETQYF.

This chain links TRBV7-2 with TRBJ1-3; 7 bases map to TRBD1. J lost 3 bases, V lost 5 bases, and 7 bases had no gene match. This CDR3 comprises 15 residues. Germline-derived CDR1 and CDR2 are SGHTA and FQGNSA. The CDR3 protein is CASSRGDSGGNTIYF. Here the CDR3 DNA reads TGTGCCAGCAGCCGCGGGGACAGCGGTGGAAACACCATATATTTT.

In this sample, this clonotype turned up a few times. This rearrangement joins TRBV25-1 to TRBJ2-1; 11 bases line up with TRBD2. Germline V gene lookup returns CDR1 MGHDK and CDR2 SYGVNS. The CDR3 is 16 residues long. After removal of 3 bases from V and 8 bases from J, the junction contained 9 bases not matched to a gene. CDR3 bases: TGTGCCAGCAGTGATCCCACTAGCGGGAGATTCGATGAGCAGTTCTTC. Protein: CASSDPTSGRFDEQFF.

This sequence joins TRBV28 and TRBJ1-2; TRBD1 might be the D (5 bases). Looked up from germline, CDR1 is MDHEN and CDR2 is SYDVKM. V dropped 4 bases and J dropped 2 bases, with 17 bases sitting between them. This CDR3 has 16 residues. The CDR3 protein is CASSYPGGGTNYGYTF. CDR3 in DNA: TGTGCCAGCAGTTACCCCGGCGGAGGGACCAACTATGGCTACACCTTC.

The chain uses TRBV9 and TRBJ2-1; D may be TRBD2 (6 bases). In germline, CDR1 is SGDLS, CDR2 YYNGEE. This CDR3 region has 18 residues. Trimming took 1 base from V and 0 from J, leaving 17 bases between them. The DNA for the CDR3 is TGTGCCAGCAGCGTATTCCTAGGGTCGGGGGACTCCTACAATGAGCAGTTCTTC. The encoded protein is CASSVFLGSGDSYNEQFF.

The V gene is TRBV24-1, the J gene TRBJ2-1; a weak D match, TRBD1 (5 bases). Trimming took 4 bases from V and 4 from J, leaving 13 bases between them. Germline V gene lookup returns CDR1 KGHDR and CDR2 SFDVKD. CDR3 length equals 15 residues. The CDR3 sequence: CATSEPADRYNEQFF. CDR3 DNA: TGTGCCACCAGTGAACCTGCCGACAGATACAATGAGCAGTTCTTC.

The CDR3 loop is CASSLGASRGRGANVLTF. The CDR3 DNA sequence: TGTGCCAGCAGCTTAGGGGCCTCGAGAGGTCGTGGGGCCAACGTCCTGACTTTC. This chain connects TRBV7-7 to TRBJ2-6, with D uncertain. CDR3 length equals 18 residues. CDR1 and CDR2 (germline): SSHAT, FNYEAQ (reference sequence). The V gene lost 1 base and the J gene lost 3 bases, with 16 bases spanning the gap.